One sample yielded the 2 T cell receptor beta chains listed below, sequenced in a study of CD8+ T cells in alopecia areata. Documented treatment: oral pan-JAK inhibitor, 5-10 mg twice daily. RNA, once extracted, was reverse transcribed into cDNA for use as the sequencing template. Using immunoSEQ multiplex PCR, the repertoire was profiled, and TCRdb retains in-frame clones only, with some absent. Seen here are roughly 210,000 clones, around 43% observed once, and the top ten hold about 2.4%. This specimen consisted of CD4+ T cells sorted from blood, obtained at approximately week 37, from a patient treated with tofacitinib. These receptors all come from a human donor with alopecia areata.

This clone was seen a few times. The V gene is TRBV6-1, the J gene TRBJ2-7; TRBD1 might be the D (6 bases). Trimming took 5 bases from V and 3 from J, leaving 11 bases between them. CDR1 MNHNS and CDR2 SASEGT come from the germline V gene. The CDR3 covers 13 residues. The CDR3 here is CASSRDRHYEQYF. CDR3 DNA: TGTGCCAGCAGTAGAGACAGGCACTACGAGCAGTACTTC.

CDR3 DNA sequence: TGCGCCAGCAGCCAGAGGACAGGGCTTAGCGAGCAGTACTTC. This codes for CASSQRTGLSEQYF. The chain uses TRBV5-1 and TRBJ2-7; TRBD1 matches at 8 bases. The germline gives CDR1 SGHRS, CDR2 YFSETQ. The V and J ends lost 4 bases and 6 bases, in that order; junction bases with no gene match: 9. The CDR3 runs 14 residues.